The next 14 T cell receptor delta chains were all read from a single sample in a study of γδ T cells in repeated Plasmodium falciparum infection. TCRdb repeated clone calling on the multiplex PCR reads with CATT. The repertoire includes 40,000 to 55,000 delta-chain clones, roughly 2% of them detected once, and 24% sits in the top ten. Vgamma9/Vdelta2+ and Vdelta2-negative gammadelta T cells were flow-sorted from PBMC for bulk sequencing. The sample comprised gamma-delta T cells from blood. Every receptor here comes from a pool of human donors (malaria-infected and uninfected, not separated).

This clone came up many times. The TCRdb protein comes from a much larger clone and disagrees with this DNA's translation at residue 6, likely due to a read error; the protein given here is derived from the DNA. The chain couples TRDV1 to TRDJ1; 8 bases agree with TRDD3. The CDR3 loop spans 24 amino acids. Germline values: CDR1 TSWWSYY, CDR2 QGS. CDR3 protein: CALGKSLLLPWGTKIPRYTDKLIF. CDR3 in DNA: TGTGCCCTGGGCAAATCCCTACTTCTCCCCTGGGGGACAAAAATCCCGAGGTACACCGATAAACTCATCTTT.

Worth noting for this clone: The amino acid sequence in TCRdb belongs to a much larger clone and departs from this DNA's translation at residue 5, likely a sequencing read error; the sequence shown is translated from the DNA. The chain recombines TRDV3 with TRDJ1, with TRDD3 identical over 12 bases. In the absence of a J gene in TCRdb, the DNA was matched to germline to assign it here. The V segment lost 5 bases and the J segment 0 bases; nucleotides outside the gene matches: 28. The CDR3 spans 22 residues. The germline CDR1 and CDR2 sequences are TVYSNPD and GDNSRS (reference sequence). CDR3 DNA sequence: TGTGCCAACCGCCTCCGCTCCTACGCCCGTACTGGGGGATACCGGTACACCGATAAACTCATCTTT. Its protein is CANRLRSYARTGGYRYTDKLIF. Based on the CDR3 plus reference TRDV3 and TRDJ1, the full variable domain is CDKVTQSSPDQTVASGSEVVLLCTYDTVYSNPDLFWYRIRPDYSFQFVFYGDNSRSEGADFTQGRFSVKHILTQKAFHLVISPVRTEDSATYYCANRLRSYARTGGYRYTDKLIFGKGTRVTVEP.

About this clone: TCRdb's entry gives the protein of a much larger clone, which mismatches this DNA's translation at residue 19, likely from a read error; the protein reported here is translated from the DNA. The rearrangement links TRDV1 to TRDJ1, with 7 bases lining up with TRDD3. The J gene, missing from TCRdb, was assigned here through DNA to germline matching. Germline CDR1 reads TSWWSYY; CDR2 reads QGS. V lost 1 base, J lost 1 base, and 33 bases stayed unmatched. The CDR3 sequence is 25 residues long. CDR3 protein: CALGEPLLLGGIPPHPLLCTDKLIF. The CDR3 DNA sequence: TGTGCTCTTGGGGAACCCCTCCTCTTAGGGGGGATTCCCCCCCATCCTCTCTTGTGCACCGATAAACTCATCTTT.

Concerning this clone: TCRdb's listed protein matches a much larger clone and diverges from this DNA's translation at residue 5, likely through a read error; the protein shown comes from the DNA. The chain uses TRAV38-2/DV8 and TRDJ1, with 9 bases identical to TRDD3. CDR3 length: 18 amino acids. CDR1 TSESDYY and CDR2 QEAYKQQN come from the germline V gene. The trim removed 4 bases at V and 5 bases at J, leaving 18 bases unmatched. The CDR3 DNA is TGTGCTTATAGGGGCTCTGAGGACCCCTACTGGGGGAGAGATAAACTCATCTTT. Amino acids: CAYRGSEDPYWGRDKLIF.

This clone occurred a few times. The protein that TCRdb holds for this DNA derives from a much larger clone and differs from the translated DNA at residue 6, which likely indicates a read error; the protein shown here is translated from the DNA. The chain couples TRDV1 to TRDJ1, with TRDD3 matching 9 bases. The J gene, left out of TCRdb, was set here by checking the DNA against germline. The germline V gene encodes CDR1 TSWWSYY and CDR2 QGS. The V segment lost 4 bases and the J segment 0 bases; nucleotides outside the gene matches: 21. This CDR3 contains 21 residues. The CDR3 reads CALGGASLSHWGTPYTDKLIF. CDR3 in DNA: TGTGCTCTTGGGGGCGCTTCCCTCTCTCACTGGGGGACCCCGTACACCGATAAACTCATCTTT.

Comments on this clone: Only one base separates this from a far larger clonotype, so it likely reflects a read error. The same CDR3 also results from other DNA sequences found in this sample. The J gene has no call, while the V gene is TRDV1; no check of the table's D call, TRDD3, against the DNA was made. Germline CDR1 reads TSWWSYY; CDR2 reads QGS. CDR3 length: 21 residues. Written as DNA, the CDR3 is TGTGCTCTTGCCCTAACTCCCCCCCTGATGGGATACCCCAAAGTAGCCGATAAGCTCATCTTT. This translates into CALALTPPLMGYPKVADKLIF.

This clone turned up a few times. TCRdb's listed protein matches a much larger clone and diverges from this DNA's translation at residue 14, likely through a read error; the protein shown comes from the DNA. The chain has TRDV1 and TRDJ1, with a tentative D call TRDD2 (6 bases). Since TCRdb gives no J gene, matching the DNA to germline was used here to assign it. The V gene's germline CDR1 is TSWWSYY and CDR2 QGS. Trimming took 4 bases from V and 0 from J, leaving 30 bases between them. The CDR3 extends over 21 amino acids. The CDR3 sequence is CALGVQGWLLLRTPYTDKLIF. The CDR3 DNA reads TGTGCTCTTGGGGTTCAAGGGTGGCTCCTACTTCGTACTCCGTACACCGATAAACTCATCTTT.

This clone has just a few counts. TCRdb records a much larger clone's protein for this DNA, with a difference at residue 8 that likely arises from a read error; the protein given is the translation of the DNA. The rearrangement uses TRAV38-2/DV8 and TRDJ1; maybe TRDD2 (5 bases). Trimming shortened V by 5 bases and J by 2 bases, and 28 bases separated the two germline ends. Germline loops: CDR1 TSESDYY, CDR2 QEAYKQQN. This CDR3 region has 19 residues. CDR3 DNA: TGTGCTTATAGATTAAAAGGCCCTCCTAGTACCGGATCAACCGATAAACTCATCTTT. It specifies CAYRLKGPPSTGSTDKLIF.

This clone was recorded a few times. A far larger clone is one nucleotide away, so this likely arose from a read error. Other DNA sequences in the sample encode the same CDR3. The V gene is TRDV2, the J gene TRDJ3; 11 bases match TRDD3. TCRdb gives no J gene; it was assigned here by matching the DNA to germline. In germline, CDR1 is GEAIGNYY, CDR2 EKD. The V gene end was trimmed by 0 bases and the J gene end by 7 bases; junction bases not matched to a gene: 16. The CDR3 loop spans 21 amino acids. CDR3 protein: CACDTFLPYWGIEEDTRQMFF. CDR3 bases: TGTGCCTGTGACACCTTTCTTCCATACTGGGGGATAGAAGAAGACACCCGACAGATGTTTTTC.

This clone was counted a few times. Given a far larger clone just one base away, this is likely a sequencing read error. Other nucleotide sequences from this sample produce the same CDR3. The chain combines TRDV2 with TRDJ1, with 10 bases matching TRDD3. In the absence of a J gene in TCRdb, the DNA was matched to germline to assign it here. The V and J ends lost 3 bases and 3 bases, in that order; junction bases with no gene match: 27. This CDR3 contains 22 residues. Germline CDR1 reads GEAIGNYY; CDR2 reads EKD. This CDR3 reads CACDVSGLPSYWGIPLPDKLIF. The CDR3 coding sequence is TGTGCCTGTGACGTGTCGGGCCTCCCCTCGTACTGGGGGATCCCCCTGCCCGATAAACTCATCTTT.

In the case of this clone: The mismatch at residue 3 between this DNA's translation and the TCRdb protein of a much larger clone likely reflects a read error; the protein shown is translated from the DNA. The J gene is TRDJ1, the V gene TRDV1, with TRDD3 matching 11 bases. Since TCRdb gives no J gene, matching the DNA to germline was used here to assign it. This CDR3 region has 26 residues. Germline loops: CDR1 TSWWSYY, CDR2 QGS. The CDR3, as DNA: TGTGCTATTGGGGAAACGCGGGGGAAACCCTTCCTACAATACCTGGGGGATACCGCGTACACCGATAAACTCATCTTT. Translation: CAIGETRGKPFLQYLGDTAYTDKLIF.

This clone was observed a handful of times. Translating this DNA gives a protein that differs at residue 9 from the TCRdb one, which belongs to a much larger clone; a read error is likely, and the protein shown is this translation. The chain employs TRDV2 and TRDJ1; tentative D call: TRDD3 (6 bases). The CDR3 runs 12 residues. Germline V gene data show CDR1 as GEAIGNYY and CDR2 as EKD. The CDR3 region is CACEGYPDNLIF. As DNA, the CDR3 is TGTGCCTGTGAGGGATATCCCGATAACCTCATCTTT.

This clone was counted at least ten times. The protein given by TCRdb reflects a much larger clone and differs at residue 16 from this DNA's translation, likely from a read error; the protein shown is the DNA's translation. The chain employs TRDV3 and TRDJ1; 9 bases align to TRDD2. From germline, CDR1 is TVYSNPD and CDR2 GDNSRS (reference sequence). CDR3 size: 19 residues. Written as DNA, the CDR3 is TGTGCCTTTAAAGAAGGGCCCGAGAGCCTTCCTACGAGGTCCGATAGACTCATCTTT. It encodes CAFKEGPESLPTRSDRLIF.

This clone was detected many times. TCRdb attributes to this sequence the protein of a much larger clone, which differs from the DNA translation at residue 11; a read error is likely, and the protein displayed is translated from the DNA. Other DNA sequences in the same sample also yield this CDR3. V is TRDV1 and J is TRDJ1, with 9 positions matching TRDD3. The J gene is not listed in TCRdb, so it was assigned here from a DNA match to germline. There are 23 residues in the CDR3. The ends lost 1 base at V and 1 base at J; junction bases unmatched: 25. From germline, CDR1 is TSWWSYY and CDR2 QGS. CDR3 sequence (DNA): TGTGCTCTTGGGGAACAAGTTTTCCTTTCACTTCCACTGGGGGACCGTTGCACCGATAAACTCATCTTT. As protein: CALGEQVFLSLPLGDRCTDKLIF.